These 29 T cell receptor beta chains originate from one sample sequenced in a study of shared clonotypes between healthy human individuals. Produced via immunoSEQ multiplex PCR; TCRdb's table is partial and in-frame only. The sample gives more than 2 million clones, approximately 94% of which show up once; approximately 0.13% is in the top ten. The sample comprised naive CD4+ T cells sorted from blood. Subset given: CD45RA+ positively selected. The source of these receptors is a young man in good health.

The V and J genes are TRBV25-1 and TRBJ2-7; 10 nucleotides match TRBD1. The CDR3 runs to 14 residues. J was trimmed by 6 bases and V by 5 bases; bases with no gene match: 7. Germline V lookup: CDR1 MGHDK, CDR2 SYGVNS. CDR3 sequence (DNA): TGTGCCAGCAGTCCTGACAGGGGGCCTCGCGAGCAGTACTTC. Its protein is CASSPDRGPREQYF.

The chain joins TRBV10-1 to TRBJ1-1; D call uncertain. Germline CDR1 reads WNHNN; CDR2 reads SYGVQD (reference sequence). The CDR3 covers 10 residues. Trimming left V 8 bases short and J 5 bases short, with 6 bases between. The CDR3 reads CASRRTEAFF. DNA for the CDR3: TGCGCCAGCCGTAGGACTGAAGCTTTCTTT.

This clone came up once. Additional DNA sequences in this sample encode the identical CDR3. This CDR3 is CASSLGQSTGELFF. As DNA, the CDR3 is TGTGCCAGCAGCTTGGGACAGTCCACCGGGGAGCTGTTTTTT. The chain links TRBV7-9 to TRBJ2-2; TRBD1 aligns across 7 bases. Germline CDR1 is SEHNR and CDR2 is FQNEAQ (reference sequence). The CDR3 loop spans 14 amino acids. V lost 3 bases and J lost 4; bases outside the gene matches: 2.

The chain combines TRBV30 with TRBJ1-4; a possible D gene is TRBD1 (5 bases). Trimming cost V 2 bases and J 8 bases, with 12 bases left between them. Germline CDR1 is GTSNPN and CDR2 is SVGIG (reference sequence). The CDR3 has 13 amino acids. In nucleotides, the CDR3 is TGTGCCTGGAGTCGGCAGGGAGGGGAAAAACTGTTTTTT. Translation: CAWSRQGGEKLFF.

J is TRBJ2-1 and V is TRBV11-2, with D perhaps TRBD2 (5 bases). Between the trimmed V and J ends, which lost 3 bases and 4 bases, there was a span of 19 bases. The CDR3 runs to 17 residues. Germline loops: CDR1 SGHAT, CDR2 FQNNGV. This CDR3 is CASSFPQPRERYNEQFF. The CDR3 bases are TGTGCCAGCAGCTTTCCCCAGCCGAGGGAGAGGTACAATGAGCAGTTCTTC.

The J gene is TRBJ1-3, the V gene TRBV10-1, with D perhaps TRBD1 (5 bases). V was cut by 8 bases and J by 5 bases, with 19 bases left in between. Germline CDR1 is WNHNN and CDR2 is SYGVQD (reference sequence). The CDR3 length is 15 residues. The CDR3 spells CASDRDLGQRNTIYF. The CDR3 DNA sequence: TGCGCCAGCGACCGGGACCTCGGGCAGCGAAACACCATATATTTT.

The V call is TRBV5-1, the J call TRBJ1-6; D is possibly TRBD1 (5 bases). CDR1 and CDR2 from the germline V gene are SGHRS and YFSETQ. This CDR3 comprises 15 residues. The V and J ends lost 1 base and 6 bases respectively, with 11 bases between them. The CDR3 region has the DNA TGCGCCAGCAGCTTGAGTCTGGACACTAATTCACCCCTCCACTTT. This codes for CASSLSLDTNSPLHF.

V is TRBV21-1 and J is TRBJ1-6. TRBV21-1 is a recognized pseudogene. This CDR3 has 11 amino acids. CDR3 DNA: TGTGCCAGCACCGGGGAGCCACCCCTCCACTTT. Encoded protein: CASTGEPPLHF.

The V and J genes are TRBV4-3 and TRBJ2-7; TRBD2 agrees at 8 bases. V lost 5 bases to trimming and J lost 2 bases; unmatched junction nucleotides: 8. The CDR3 extends over 15 amino acids. CDR1 and CDR2 from the germline V gene are LGHNA and YSLEER. The CDR3 DNA is TGCGCCAGCAGCGGGGGAATAGCGGGAACCTACGAGCAGTACTTC. Its protein is CASSGGIAGTYEQYF.

The rearrangement uses TRBV11-3 and TRBJ2-7; 7 bases are a match to TRBD1. The CDR3 consists of 15 residues. Losses at the gene ends were 3 bases for V and 2 bases for J; bases not matched to a gene: 7. The germline gives CDR1 SGHNT, CDR2 YENEEA. The DNA of the CDR3 is TGTGCCAGCAGCTTGTCAGGGGGAACCCCCTACGAGCAGTACTTC. Protein: CASSLSGGTPYEQYF. The full variable domain, with the rest looked up from reference TRBV11-3 and TRBJ2-7, is EAGVVQSPRYKIIEKKQPVAFWCNPISGHNTLYWYLQNLGQGPELLIRYENEEAVDDSQLPKDRFSAERLKGVDSTLKIQPAELGDSAVYLCASSLSGGTPYEQYFGPGTRLTVT.

The gene calls are TRBV15 and TRBJ2-7, with D unresolved. This CDR3 has 15 amino acids. Germline CDR1 LNHNV, CDR2 YYDKDF (reference sequence). The V end lost 7 bases, the J end lost 4 bases, and 20 bases lay between the germline ends. The CDR3 nucleotides are TGTGCCACCACCACCGGAGCCCTCGGCGGTTACGAGCAGTACTTC. Protein sequence: CATTTGALGGYEQYF.

The V and J genes are TRBV9 and TRBJ2-7; the D is unclear. V lost 0 bases, J lost 0 bases, and 7 bases lay in between. Germline-derived CDR1 and CDR2 are SGDLS and YYNGEE. The CDR3 is made up of 14 amino acids. In DNA form, the CDR3 reads TGTGCCAGCAGCGTAGAATCAGACTCCTACGAGCAGTACTTC. Translating gives CASSVESDSYEQYF.

V gene TRBV7-9 combines with J gene TRBJ2-1; possible D gene TRBD2, 5 bases. With 4 bases removed from V and 8 bases from J, the gap between germline ends came to 24 bases. Germline CDR1 and CDR2: SEHNR and FQNEAQ (reference sequence). This CDR3 is 17 amino acids long. The chain's CDR3 is CASSSAAGLAMTDEQFF. Written as DNA, the CDR3 is TGTGCCAGCAGCTCAGCTGCCGGGCTAGCAATGACCGATGAGCAGTTCTTC.

The chain joins TRBV4-1 to TRBJ1-3; no definite D call. This CDR3 region has 19 residues. Trimming shortened V by 1 base and J by 0 bases, and 19 bases separated the two germline ends. The V gene's germline CDR1 is MGHRA and CDR2 YSYEKL. The CDR3 loop is CASSQGQLLTRPSGNTIYF. The DNA for the CDR3 is TGCGCCAGCAGCCAAGGACAACTACTAACGAGACCCTCTGGAAACACCATATATTTT.

This CDR3 reads CASSAGHGSEKLFF. The CDR3 DNA reads TGTGCCAGCAGCGCGGGACACGGGAGTGAAAAACTGTTTTTT. The J gene is TRBJ1-4, the V gene TRBV9, with a possible D match to TRBD1 (6 bases). Deletions cut 3 bases from V and 7 bases from J, with 13 bases between. The germline gives CDR1 SGDLS, CDR2 YYNGEE. The CDR3 totals 14 residues.

V is TRBV5-1 and J is TRBJ1-1, with a possible D match to TRBD1 (6 bases). There are 16 residues in the CDR3. CDR1 is SGHRS, CDR2 YFSETQ, per germline. V was shortened by 4 bases and J by 1 base, with 17 bases between the two germline ends. The CDR3 region is CASSLVRTAENTEAFF. The CDR3 nucleotides are TGCGCCAGCAGCCTCGTCAGGACAGCAGAGAACACTGAAGCTTTCTTT.

The chain joins TRBV19 to TRBJ2-7; 7 nucleotides line up with TRBD2. V trimming: 4 bases; J trimming: 1 base; junction bases outside the gene matches: 7. The CDR3 totals 15 residues. CDR1 and CDR2 from the germline V gene are LNHDA and SQIVND (reference sequence). The chain's CDR3 is CASSSTSVPSYEQYF. The CDR3 nucleotides read TGTGCCAGTAGTAGTACTAGCGTTCCGTCCTACGAGCAGTACTTC.

The chain is built from TRBV6-4 and TRBJ2-2; D remains ambiguous. Germline CDR1 is MRHNA and CDR2 is SNTAGT. V gave up 4 bases and J gave up 1 base, with 4 bases separating them. The CDR3 spans 13 residues. The CDR3 sequence is CASSAENTGELFF. CDR3 DNA sequence: TGTGCCAGCAGTGCGGAGAACACCGGGGAGCTGTTTTTT.

The chain couples TRBV9 to TRBJ2-5; maybe TRBD2 (7 bases). This CDR3 is 16 amino acids long. V gave up 4 bases and J gave up 5 bases, with 21 bases separating them. CDR1 is SGDLS, CDR2 YYNGEE, per germline. CDR3 region: CASSPRGGGPGETQYF. The DNA of the CDR3 is TGTGCCAGCAGCCCTCGAGGGGGAGGGCCGGGGGAGACCCAGTACTTC.

This clone has just one count. V gene TRBV7-9 combines with J gene TRBJ2-3; D is perhaps TRBD2 (6 bases). The CDR3 is made up of 14 amino acids. Germline V gives CDR1 SEHNR, CDR2 FQNEAQ (reference sequence). The V end was cut by 5 bases, the J end by 5 bases, with 14 bases between. The CDR3 region is CASSSSGAGDTQYF. The CDR3 DNA sequence: TGTGCCAGCAGCAGTTCGGGAGCCGGAGATACGCAGTATTTT.

The rearrangement joins TRBV25-1 to TRBJ2-4; D is tentatively TRBD1 or TRBD2 (5 bases each). The V gene's germline CDR1 is MGHDK and CDR2 SYGVNS. Deletions cut 6 bases from V and 5 bases from J, with 14 bases between. The CDR3 is made up of 14 amino acids. CDR3 protein: CASRSDGTQNIQYF. The DNA of the CDR3 is TGTGCCAGCAGGAGCGACGGGACCCAAAACATTCAGTACTTC. Variable domain in full (rest from reference TRBV25-1 and TRBJ2-4): EADIYQTPRYLVIGTGKKITLECSQTMGHDKMYWYQQDPGMELHLIHYSYGVNSTEKGDLSSESTVSRIRTEHFPLTLESARPSHTSQYLCASRSDGTQNIQYFGAGTRLSVL.

The chain carries TRBV30 and TRBJ2-1, with 9 bases fitting TRBD2. Per the germline V gene, CDR1 is GTSNPN and CDR2 is SVGIG (reference sequence). With 3 bases clipped from V and 6 bases from J, the junction kept 9 bases outside the gene matches. The CDR3 has 15 residues. The CDR3 nucleotides are TGTGCCTGGAGGGCCTTGGCGGGAGGGGTCAATGAGCAGTTCTTC. Translation: CAWRALAGGVNEQFF.

The chain links TRBV7-9 to TRBJ2-7, with TRBD1 matching 9 bases. The CDR3 loop spans 16 amino acids. The trim removed 5 bases at V and 1 base at J, leaving 9 bases unmatched. Per the germline V gene, CDR1 is SEHNR and CDR2 is FQNEAQ (reference sequence). In DNA form, the CDR3 reads TGTGCCAGCAGCAGAGATGGGACAGGGCAATCCTACGAGCAGTACTTC. Translated: CASSRDGTGQSYEQYF.

Of note for this clone: Distinct nucleotide sequences in the sample also encode this CDR3. The chain recombines TRBV6-5 with TRBJ1-2; possible D gene TRBD1, 5 bases. The germline V gene encodes CDR1 MNHEY and CDR2 SVGAGI. V lost 2 bases to trimming and J lost 4 bases, with 5 bases between them. The CDR3 consists of 12 residues. The CDR3 loop reads CASSYRGYGYTF. CDR3 bases: TGTGCCAGCAGTTACAGGGGCTATGGCTACACCTTC.

A word on this clone: One end of the junction is discordant with germline, which a read error may explain. The CDR3 nucleotides are TGTGCTAGCAGCTTAAAGGCCGGTGGGGAAAAACTGTTTTTT. Its translation is CASSLKAGGEKLFF. The J gene is TRBJ1-4, the V gene TRBV7-7, with D unclear. Germline CDR1 SSHAT, CDR2 FNYEAQ (reference sequence). The CDR3 consists of 14 residues.

V usage is TRBV2 and J usage is TRBJ1-4; D unresolved. V lost 3 bases and J 1 base, leaving 9 bases between the germline ends. The CDR3 totals 15 residues. Germline V lookup: CDR1 SNHLY, CDR2 FYNNEI. The CDR3 region is CASSDSTLTNEKLFF. The CDR3 bases are TGTGCCAGCAGTGATAGTACCCTAACTAATGAAAAACTGTTTTTT. The full variable domain, completed using reference TRBV2 and TRBJ1-4, is EPEVTQTPSHQVTQMGQEVILRCVPISNHLYFYWYRQILGQKVEFLVSFYNNEISEKSEIFDDQFSVERPDGSNFTLKIRSTKLEDSAMYFCASSDSTLTNEKLFFGSGTQLSVL.

The V call is TRBV5-1, the J call TRBJ1-1, with 7 nucleotides matching TRBD1. With V trimmed by 4 bases and J by 2 bases, 8 bases remained unmatched. The V gene's germline CDR1 is SGHRS and CDR2 YFSETQ. This CDR3 has 15 residues. This CDR3 reads CASSLLEGANTEAFF. The CDR3 bases are TGCGCCAGCAGCCTATTAGAGGGGGCAAACACTGAAGCTTTCTTT.

The chain couples TRBV9 to TRBJ2-5, with D possibly being TRBD2 (6 bases). The germline V gene has CDR1 SGDLS and CDR2 YYNGEE. V lost 0 bases, J lost 4 bases, and 16 bases lay in between. The CDR3 extends over 16 amino acids. CDR3 protein: CASSVGSAGLGETQYF. The CDR3 region has the DNA TGTGCCAGCAGCGTAGGGTCTGCGGGGCTCGGAGAGACCCAGTACTTC.

The rearrangement links TRBV6-5 to TRBJ2-7, with 10 bases aligning to TRBD2. Losses at the gene ends were 8 bases for V and 7 bases for J; bases not matched to a gene: 8. This CDR3 is 13 amino acids long. CDR1 is MNHEY and CDR2 is SVGAGI in the germline V gene. CDR3: CASRPSGRVEQYF. CDR3 bases: TGTGCCAGCCGGCCTAGCGGGAGAGTAGAGCAGTACTTC.